Detailed here is one TCR beta chain. Its target is unknown. The method was immunoSEQ multiplex PCR; TCRdb's version includes in-frame clones alone and lacks a portion of them. In the table there are approximately 87,000 clones, around 90% of which are singletons. V lost 2 bases to trimming and J lost 6 bases; unmatched junction nucleotides: 2. Looked up from germline, CDR1 is LGHNA and CDR2 is YSLEER. CDR3 length: 15 residues. The source of the sample is a study of OX40 agonist ivuxolimab in advanced cancers. Study-wide background: Partial responses were recorded for three patients, including one with hepatocellular carcinoma and two with cutaneous melanoma. General study points: Patients with a partial response at 0.1-3.0 mg/kg had among the lowest clonal expansion. Specificity for antigen went undetermined in the expanded peripheral T cells.

V gene TRBV4-3 combines with J gene TRBJ2-2; 11 positions match TRBD2. Sequencing was performed on CD4+ or CD8+ T cells sorted from blood, taken in a trial of the OX40 agonist ivuxolimab. The receptor was derived from an adult with an advanced solid tumor such as melanoma, head and neck, liver or kidney cancer. In DNA form, the CDR3 reads TGCGCCAGCAGCCAAAGTAGCGGGGGGGCCGGGGAGCTGTTTTTT. Translated, it gives CASSQSSGGAGELFF.